This T cell receptor beta chain is from a study of blood T cell repertoires in COVID-19. Study context: Samples representing acute and convalescent COVID-19 were sourced from the United States, Italy and Spain.

This clone has only a few counts. The protocol was immunoSEQ multiplex PCR, while the TCRdb copy is restricted to in-frame clones and leaves out a portion. The sample lists 100,000 to 150,000 clones, about 85% occurring once. The origin of this receptor is an elderly woman with acute or convalescent COVID-19. The sequencing input was peripheral blood.

DNA for the CDR3: TGCAGCGTTAAACAGGGGGCGAACACTGAAGCTTTCTTT. Translating it yields CSVKQGANTEAFF. The chain is built from TRBV29-1 and TRBJ1-1, with TRBD1 matching 9 bases. Germline-derived CDR1 and CDR2 are SQVTM and ANQGSEA. There are 13 residues in the CDR3. V shed 5 bases and J 1 base; nucleotides not matched to a gene: 2.